One and the same sample provided the 4 T cell receptor beta chains below, sequenced in a study of blood T cell repertoires in COVID-19. Clones were sequenced by immunoSEQ multiplex PCR, and TCRdb holds only the in-frame ones, with some missing. The sample includes about 200,000 clones, over 75% seen only once; the top ten take around 4.7%. Sequencing was done on a sample of peripheral blood. All receptors come from a human donor in a cohort sampled during active COVID-19.

The rearrangement joins TRBV5-1 to TRBJ2-2, with TRBD2 identical over 8 bases. J was trimmed by 6 bases and V by 4 bases; bases with no gene match: 11. The CDR3 consists of 16 residues. CDR1 and CDR2 from the germline V gene are SGHRS and YFSETQ. The CDR3 DNA reads TGCGCCAGCAGCCGCGAAACTAGCGGTCGTCCCGGGGAGCTGTTTTTT. Translation: CASSRETSGRPGELFF. Filled out from reference TRBV5-1 and TRBJ2-2, the complete variable domain reads KAGVTQTPRYLIKTRGQQVTLSCSPISGHRSVSWYQQTPGQGLQFLFEYFSETQRNKGNFPGRFSGRQFSNSRSEMNVSTLELGDSALYLCASSRETSGRPGELFFGEGSRLTVL.

This chain connects TRBV27 to TRBJ1-1; possibly TRBD1 for D (6 bases). Germline V gives CDR1 MNHEY, CDR2 SMNVEV (reference sequence). This CDR3 has 14 residues. V gave up 5 bases and J gave up 4 bases, with 14 bases separating them. CDR3 loop: CASSTRTDGTEAFF. CDR3 DNA: TGTGCCAGCAGTACCCGGACAGACGGCACTGAAGCTTTCTTT.

Of note for this clone: A much larger clone lies one base from this, so it may be a read error. This sequence joins TRBV28 and TRBJ2-7; D call uncertain. Germline V gives CDR1 MDHEN, CDR2 SYDVKM. The CDR3 is 14 amino acids. V was trimmed by 2 bases and J by 0 bases, leaving 8 bases between them. CDR3: CASSLRRNSYEQYF. CDR3 coding DNA: TGTGCCAGCAGTTTAAGGCGGAACTCCTACGAGCAGTACTTC.

This rearrangement joins TRBV2 to TRBJ2-5, with a weak D call TRBD2 (6 bases). The CDR3 spans 13 residues. Germline assignment: CDR1 SNHLY and CDR2 FYNNEI. The ends were cut back, 5 bases at V and 2 bases at J, with 9 bases in the middle. CDR3 in amino acids: CASSRTIQETQYF. The DNA for the CDR3 is TGTGCCAGCAGTCGGACTATTCAAGAGACCCAGTACTTC.